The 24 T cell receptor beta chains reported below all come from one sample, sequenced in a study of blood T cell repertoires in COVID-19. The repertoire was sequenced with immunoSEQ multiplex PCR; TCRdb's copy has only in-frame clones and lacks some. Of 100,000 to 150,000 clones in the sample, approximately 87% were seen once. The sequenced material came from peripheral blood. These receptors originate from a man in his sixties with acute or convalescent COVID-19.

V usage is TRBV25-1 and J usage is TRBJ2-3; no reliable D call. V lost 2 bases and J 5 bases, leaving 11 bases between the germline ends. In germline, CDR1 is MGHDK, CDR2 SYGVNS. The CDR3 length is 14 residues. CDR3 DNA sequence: TGTGCCAGCAGTGAACCTGGTAGTCGAGATACGCAGTATTTT. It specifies CASSEPGSRDTQYF.

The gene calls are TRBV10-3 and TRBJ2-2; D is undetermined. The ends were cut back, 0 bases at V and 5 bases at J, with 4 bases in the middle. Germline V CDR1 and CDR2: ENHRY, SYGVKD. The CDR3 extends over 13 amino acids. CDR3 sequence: CAISESATGELFF. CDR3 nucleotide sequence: TGTGCCATCAGTGAGTCAGCTACCGGGGAGCTGTTTTTT.

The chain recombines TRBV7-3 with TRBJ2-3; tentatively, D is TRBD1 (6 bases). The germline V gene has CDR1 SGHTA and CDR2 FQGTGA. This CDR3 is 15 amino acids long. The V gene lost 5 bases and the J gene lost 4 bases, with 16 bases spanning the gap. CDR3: CASSPQGGASDTQYF. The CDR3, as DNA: TGTGCCAGCAGCCCGCAAGGGGGAGCCTCAGATACGCAGTATTTT.

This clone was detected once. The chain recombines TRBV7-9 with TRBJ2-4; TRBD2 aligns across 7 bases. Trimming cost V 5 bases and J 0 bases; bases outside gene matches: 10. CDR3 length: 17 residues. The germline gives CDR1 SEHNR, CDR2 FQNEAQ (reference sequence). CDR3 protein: CASSATREGIAKNIQYF. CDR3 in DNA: TGTGCCAGCAGCGCGACCAGGGAGGGGATAGCCAAAAACATTCAGTACTTC.

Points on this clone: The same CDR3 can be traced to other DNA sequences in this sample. The CDR3 here is CASSYGTTNTGELFF. The DNA for the CDR3 is TGTGCCAGCAGTTATGGAACTACGAACACCGGGGAGCTGTTTTTT. J is TRBJ2-2 and V is TRBV6-2 or TRBV6-3; D not certain. With 3 bases removed from V and 0 bases from J, the gap between germline ends came to 8 bases. The CDR3 has 15 amino acids. Germline CDR1 MNHEY, CDR2 SVGEGT.

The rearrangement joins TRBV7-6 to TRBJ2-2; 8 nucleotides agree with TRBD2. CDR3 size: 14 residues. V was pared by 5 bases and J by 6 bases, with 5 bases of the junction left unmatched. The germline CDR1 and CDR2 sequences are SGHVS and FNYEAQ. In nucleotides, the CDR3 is TGTGCCAGCAGCGCGGGGGGCGCGGCCGGGGAGCTGTTTTTT. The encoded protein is CASSAGGAAGELFF.

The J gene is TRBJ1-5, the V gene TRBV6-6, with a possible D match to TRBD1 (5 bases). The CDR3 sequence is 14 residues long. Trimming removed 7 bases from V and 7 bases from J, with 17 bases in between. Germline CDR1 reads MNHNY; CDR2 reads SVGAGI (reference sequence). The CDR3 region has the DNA TGTGCCAGCACCGGCGGGGGGTTGCAGCAGCCCCAGCATTTT. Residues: CASTGGGLQQPQHF.

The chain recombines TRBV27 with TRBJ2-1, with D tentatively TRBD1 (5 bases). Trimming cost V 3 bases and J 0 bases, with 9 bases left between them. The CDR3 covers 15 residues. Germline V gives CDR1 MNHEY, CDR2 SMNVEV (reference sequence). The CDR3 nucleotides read TGTGCCAGCAGTTTCTTAAGGGGCTCCTACAATGAGCAGTTCTTC. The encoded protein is CASSFLRGSYNEQFF.

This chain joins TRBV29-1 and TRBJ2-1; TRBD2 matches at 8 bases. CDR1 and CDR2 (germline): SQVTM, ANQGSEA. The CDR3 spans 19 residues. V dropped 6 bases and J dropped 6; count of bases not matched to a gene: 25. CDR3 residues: CSVLLKGLIGTRIFNEQFF. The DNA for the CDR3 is TGCAGCGTGCTGTTAAAGGGTTTGATCGGGACTAGGATTTTCAATGAGCAGTTCTTC.

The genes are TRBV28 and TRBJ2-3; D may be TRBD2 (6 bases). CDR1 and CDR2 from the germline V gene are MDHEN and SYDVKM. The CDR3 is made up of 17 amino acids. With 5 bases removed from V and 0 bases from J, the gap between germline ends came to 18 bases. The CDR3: CASSPLWGGTSTDTQYF. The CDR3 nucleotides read TGTGCCAGCAGTCCCCTTTGGGGCGGGACTAGCACAGATACGCAGTATTTT. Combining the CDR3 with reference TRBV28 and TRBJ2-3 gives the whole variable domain DVKVTQSSRYLVKRTGEKVFLECVQDMDHENMFWYRQDPGLGLRLIYFSYDVKMKEKGDIPEGYSVSREKKERFSLILESASTNQTSMYLCASSPLWGGTSTDTQYFGPGTRLTVL.

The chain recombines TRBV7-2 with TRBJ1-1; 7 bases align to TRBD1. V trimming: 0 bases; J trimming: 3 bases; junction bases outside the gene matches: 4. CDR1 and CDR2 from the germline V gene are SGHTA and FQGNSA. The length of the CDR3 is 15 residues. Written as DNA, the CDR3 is TGTGCCAGCAGCTTAGCGCAAGGGGGCTACACTGAAGCTTTCTTT. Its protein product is CASSLAQGGYTEAFF.

The CDR3 region is CASRGHRREEQYF. In DNA, the CDR3 is TGTGCCAGCAGAGGGCATCGTAGGGAGGAGCAGTACTTC. V gene TRBV28 combines with J gene TRBJ2-7, with D possibly being TRBD2 (5 bases). V gave up 6 bases and J gave up 7 bases, with 16 bases separating them. CDR1 MDHEN and CDR2 SYDVKM come from the germline V gene. This CDR3 is built from 13 residues.

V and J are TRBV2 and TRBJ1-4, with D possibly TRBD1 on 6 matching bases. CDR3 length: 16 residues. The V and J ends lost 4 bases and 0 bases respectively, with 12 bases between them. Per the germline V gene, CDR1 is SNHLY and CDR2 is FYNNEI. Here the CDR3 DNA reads TGTGCCAGCAGTGGCTTAGGGACACCAACTAATGAAAAACTGTTTTTT. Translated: CASSGLGTPTNEKLFF. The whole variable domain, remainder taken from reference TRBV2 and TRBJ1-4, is EPEVTQTPSHQVTQMGQEVILRCVPISNHLYFYWYRQILGQKVEFLVSFYNNEISEKSEIFDDQFSVERPDGSNFTLKIRSTKLEDSAMYFCASSGLGTPTNEKLFFGSGTQLSVL.

The CDR3 is CATSGTGYQPQHF. In DNA form, the CDR3 reads TGTGCCACCTCCGGGACAGGGTACCAGCCCCAGCATTTT. The chain recombines TRBV19 with TRBJ1-5; TRBD1 matches at 9 bases. V was pared by 10 bases and J by 7 bases, with 8 bases of the junction left unmatched. The CDR3 consists of 13 residues. Germline assignment: CDR1 LNHDA and CDR2 SQIVND (reference sequence).

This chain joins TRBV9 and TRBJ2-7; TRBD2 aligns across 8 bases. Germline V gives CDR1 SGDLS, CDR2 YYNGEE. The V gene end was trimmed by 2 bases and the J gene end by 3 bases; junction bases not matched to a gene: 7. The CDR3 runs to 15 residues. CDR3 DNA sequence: TGTGCCAGCAGCGTCGGACCGAGCGGGGGCTACGAGCAGTACTTC. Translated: CASSVGPSGGYEQYF.

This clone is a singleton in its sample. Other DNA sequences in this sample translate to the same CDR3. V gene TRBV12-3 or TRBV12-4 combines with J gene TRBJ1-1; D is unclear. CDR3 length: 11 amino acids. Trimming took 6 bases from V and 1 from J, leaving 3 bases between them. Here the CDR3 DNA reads TGTGCCAGCAGCCAGAACACTGAAGCTTTCTTT. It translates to CASSQNTEAFF.

The chain's CDR3 is CADRDYTEAFF. The CDR3, as DNA: TGTGCTGACAGGGATTACACTGAAGCTTTCTTT. V gene TRBV30 combines with J gene TRBJ1-1; 7 nucleotides align to TRBD1. The CDR3 runs 11 residues. CDR1 and CDR2 (germline): GTSNPN, SVGIG (reference sequence).

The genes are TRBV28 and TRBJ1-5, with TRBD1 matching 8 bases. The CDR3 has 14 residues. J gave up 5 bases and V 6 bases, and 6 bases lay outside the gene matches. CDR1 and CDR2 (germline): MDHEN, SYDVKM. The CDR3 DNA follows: TGTGCCAGCAGCGGACAGGGAGGCTATCAGCCCCAGCATTTT. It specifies CASSGQGGYQPQHF. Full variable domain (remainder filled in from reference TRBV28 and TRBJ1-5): DVKVTQSSRYLVKRTGEKVFLECVQDMDHENMFWYRQDPGLGLRLIYFSYDVKMKEKGDIPEGYSVSREKKERFSLILESASTNQTSMYLCASSGQGGYQPQHFGDGTRLSIL.

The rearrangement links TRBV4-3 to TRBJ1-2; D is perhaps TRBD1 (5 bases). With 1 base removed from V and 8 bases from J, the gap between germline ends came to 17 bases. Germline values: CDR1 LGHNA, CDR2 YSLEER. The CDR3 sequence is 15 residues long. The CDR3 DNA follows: TGCGCCAGCAGCCAAGTGCTCAGGGCTGACGGGGGCTACACCTTC. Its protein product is CASSQVLRADGGYTF.

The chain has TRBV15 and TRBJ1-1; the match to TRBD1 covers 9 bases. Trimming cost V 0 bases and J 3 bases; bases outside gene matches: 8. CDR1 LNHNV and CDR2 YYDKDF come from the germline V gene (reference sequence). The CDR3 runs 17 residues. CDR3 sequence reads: CATSREGGDRVYTEAFF. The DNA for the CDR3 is TGTGCCACCAGCAGAGAGGGGGGGGACAGGGTTTACACTGAAGCTTTCTTT.

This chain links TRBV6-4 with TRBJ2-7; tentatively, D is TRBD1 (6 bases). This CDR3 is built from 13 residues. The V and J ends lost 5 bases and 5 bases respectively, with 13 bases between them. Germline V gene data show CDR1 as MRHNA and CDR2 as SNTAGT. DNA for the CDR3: TGTGCCAGCAGTAAGGGGGTCAGGGACGAGCAGTACTTC. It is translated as CASSKGVRDEQYF.

The CDR3 DNA follows: TGTGCCAGCACGGACAGGGGCGAGCAGTACTTC. This encodes CASTDRGEQYF. The chain employs TRBV2 and TRBJ2-7, with 9 bases lining up with TRBD1. The CDR3 contains 11 residues. Germline CDR1 reads SNHLY; CDR2 reads FYNNEI. V lost 7 bases and J lost 6; bases outside the gene matches: 1.

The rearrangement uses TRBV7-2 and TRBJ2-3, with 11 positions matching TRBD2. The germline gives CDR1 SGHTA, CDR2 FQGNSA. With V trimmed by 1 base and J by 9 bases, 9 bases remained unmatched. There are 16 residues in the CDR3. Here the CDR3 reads CASSLEGLAVRETQYF. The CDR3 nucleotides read TGTGCCAGCAGCTTAGAGGGACTAGCGGTCCGGGAGACGCAGTATTTT.

CDR3 DNA sequence: TGTGCCACCAGCAGAGATGCCACATGGGACAGGCAAGAGACCCAGTACTTC. Translated, it gives CATSRDATWDRQETQYF. V is TRBV15 and J is TRBJ2-5, with 8 bases lining up with TRBD1. This CDR3 has 17 residues. Germline assignment: CDR1 LNHNV and CDR2 YYDKDF (reference sequence). Trimming cost V 0 bases and J 2 bases; bases outside gene matches: 8.